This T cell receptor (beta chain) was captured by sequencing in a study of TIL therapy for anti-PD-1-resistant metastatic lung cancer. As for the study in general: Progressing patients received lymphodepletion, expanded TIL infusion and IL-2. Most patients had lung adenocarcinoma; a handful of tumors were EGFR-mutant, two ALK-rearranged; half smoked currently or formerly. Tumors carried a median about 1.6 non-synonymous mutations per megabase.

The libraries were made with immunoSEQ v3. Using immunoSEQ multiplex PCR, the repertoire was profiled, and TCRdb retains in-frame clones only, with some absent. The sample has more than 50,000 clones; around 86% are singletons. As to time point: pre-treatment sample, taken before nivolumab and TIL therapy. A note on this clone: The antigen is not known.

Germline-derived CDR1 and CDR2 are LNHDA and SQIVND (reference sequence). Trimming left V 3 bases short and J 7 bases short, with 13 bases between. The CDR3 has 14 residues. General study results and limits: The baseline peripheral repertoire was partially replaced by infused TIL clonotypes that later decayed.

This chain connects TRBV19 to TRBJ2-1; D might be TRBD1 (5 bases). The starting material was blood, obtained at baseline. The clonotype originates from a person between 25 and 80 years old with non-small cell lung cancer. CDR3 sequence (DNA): TGTGCCAGTAGTATTATTCAGGGTGGAAATGAGCAGTTCTTC. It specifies CASSIIQGGNEQFF.